This T cell receptor beta chain was sequenced during a study of sequential checkpoint blockade in melanoma (dated by TCRdb to the late 2010s). Describing the broader study: Patients were randomized 1:1 to first-line nivolumab followed by ipilimumab (arm A) or ipilimumab followed by nivolumab (arm B). The same lesion was the source of 65% to 80% of the matched pre- and post-treatment tumor biopsy pairs. DNA from 75 to 100 melanoma tumor samples collected before treatment underwent TCRbeta immunosequencing. Matched tumor biopsies were taken from roughly 21 patients before treatment and at week 13, after single-agent nivolumab (arm A) or ipilimumab (arm B). Maintenance nivolumab came after both trial sequences. Study-wide findings and limitations: The response-prediction model combining TCR metrics and mutation burden needs validation in larger, independent patient cohorts. Achieving clinical benefit was about 30 times more likely for patients whose tumor T-cell fraction and clonality increased by week 13. Among patients in arm A, the nivolumab-first arm, pretreatment tumor TIL clonality was associated with response (P = .04). Tumor T-cell fraction and clonality were found to correlate with PD-L1 staining and CD8+ T-cell counts but not with mutational load. Within-arm analyses of tumor T-cell fraction were limited by small sample sizes and reduced statistical power.

Points on this clone: The target of this receptor is not known. Base quality data are lacking; no much larger clone is found one base away.

According to the study, the label for this sample's treatment or condition signals: randomized to nivolumab then ipilimumab (arm A) or the reverse (arm B). No trial patient had received prior DNA-damaging chemotherapy. Samples came from patients with melanoma in CheckMate 064, a randomized, open-label phase II trial of sequential checkpoint blockade. Genomic DNA from formalin-fixed paraffin-embedded (FFPE) tissue samples was used for tumor TCR sequencing. TCRbeta CDR3 regions were immunosequenced from genomic DNA with the immunoSEQ Assay. Genomic DNA was amplified by bias-controlled multiplex PCR before high-throughput sequencing. The study's processing was this. To quantify the absolute abundance of each unique TCRbeta CDR3 region, the sequences were collapsed and filtered. Clonality, defined as 1 minus Pielou's evenness, was calculated using only productive rearrangements. Tumor T-cell fraction was calculated by normalizing TCRbeta template counts to usable DNA, which was estimated from several housekeeping genes. A previously published method was used to identify clones with significantly greater frequencies in on-treatment samples than in baseline samples. TCRdb's version of the immuneACCESS table is confined to in-frame rearrangements and falls short of the full clone set. An unresolved V gene accounts for under half of the shortfall where checked; the remainder is of unknown origin. The D gene and trimming were derived from the DNA, and the V and J assignments and clone size from that table. The sample table shows 13,000 or so clones, and 21% are seen once. Together, the top ten hold 5.5% to 7% of the sample.

The sequencing here drew on tumor tissue (inferred from file names), taken from a patient given nivolumab and ipilimumab in sequence. The receptor's source is a human donor with melanoma.

The DNA sequence is TGCGCCAGCAGCCCCCGGGACAGTGCCAATGAGCAGTTCTTC. This is translated as CASSPRDSANEQFF. The receptor chain draws on TRBV5-1 and TRBJ2-1; 7 bases in between match TRBD1. After removal of 4 bases from V and 6 bases from J, the junction retains 7 bases not matched to a gene. The germline V gene sets CDR1 to SGHRS and CDR2 to YFSETQ. Measured from the cysteine to the phenylalanine, the CDR3 is 14 residues long. The entry retains the CDR3 DNA only, 42 bases that are in frame from base 1.